Listed here are 4 T cell receptor beta chains from one sample, sequenced in a study of blood T cell repertoires in COVID-19. The repertoire was sequenced with immunoSEQ multiplex PCR; TCRdb's copy has only in-frame clones and lacks some. The data hold approximately 150,000 clones, with 80% to 90% observed a single time. Material: peripheral blood. Receptors originate from a woman between 65 and 79 years old who had recovered from COVID-19.

This sequence joins TRBV6-5 and TRBJ1-4; D perhaps matches TRBD1 (6 bases). Germline values: CDR1 MNHEY, CDR2 SVGAGI. The CDR3 spans 15 residues. The germline V and J ends were trimmed by 0 bases and 7 bases, with 12 bases remaining between them. This CDR3 reads CASSYSGEGGEKLFF. CDR3 nucleotides: TGTGCCAGCAGTTACTCGGGGGAGGGGGGTGAAAAACTGTTTTTT.

This chain connects TRBV19 to TRBJ2-5; 8 bases are a match to TRBD1. J gave up 6 bases and V 7 bases, and 4 bases lay outside the gene matches. Germline CDR1 LNHDA, CDR2 SQIVND (reference sequence). This CDR3 spans 12 amino acids. This chain's CDR3 is CASTGGAQTQYF. The CDR3 coding sequence is TGTGCCAGTACAGGGGGCGCCCAGACCCAGTACTTC.

The chain employs TRBV4-1 and TRBJ1-1; 7 bases match TRBD1. Trimming at V came to 6 bases and at J to 4 bases, leaving 11 bases not matched to a gene. Germline CDR1 MGHRA, CDR2 YSYEKL. The CDR3 length is 15 residues. DNA for the CDR3: TGCGCCAGCAGTAGTCGGGACAGCGCCCTCACTGAAGCTTTCTTT. Translation gives CASSSRDSALTEAFF.

This clone appeared a single time. This chain connects TRBV27 to TRBJ2-4; no firm D call. The CDR3 contains 13 residues. CDR1 is MNHEY and CDR2 is SMNVEV in the germline V gene (reference sequence). Trimming cost V 8 bases and J 1 base, with 9 bases left between them. The CDR3 protein is CASAPAAKNIQYF. The CDR3 DNA reads TGTGCCAGCGCCCCCGCGGCCAAAAACATTCAGTACTTC.